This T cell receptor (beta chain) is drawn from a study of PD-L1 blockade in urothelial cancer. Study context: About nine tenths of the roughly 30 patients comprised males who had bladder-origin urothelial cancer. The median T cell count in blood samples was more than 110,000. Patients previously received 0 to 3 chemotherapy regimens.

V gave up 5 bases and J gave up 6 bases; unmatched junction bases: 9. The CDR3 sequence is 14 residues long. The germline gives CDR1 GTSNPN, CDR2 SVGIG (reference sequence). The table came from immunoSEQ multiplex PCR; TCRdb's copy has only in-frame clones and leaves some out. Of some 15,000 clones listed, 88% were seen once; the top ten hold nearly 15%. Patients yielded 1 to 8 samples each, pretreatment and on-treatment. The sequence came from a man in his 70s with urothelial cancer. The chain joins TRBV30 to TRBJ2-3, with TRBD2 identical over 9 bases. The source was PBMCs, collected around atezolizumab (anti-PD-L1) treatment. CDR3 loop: CAWARGGQGDTQYF. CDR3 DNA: TGTGCCTGGGCGCGGGGGGGCCAAGGGGATACGCAGTATTTT.